This T cell receptor beta chain was documented in a study of blood T cell repertoires in COVID-19. Across the study: Sites in the United States, Italy and Spain provided acute and convalescent COVID-19 samples. T cells, B-cell-depleted T cells, or PBMCs supplied cDNA or gDNA.

Study processing details: Amplification with reference gene primers provided the estimates of nucleated cell counts. Libraries were prepared by immunoSEQ multiplex PCR; TCRdb keeps only in-frame clonotypes and omits some of them. V and J calls and clone size are given by that table; D and trimming were obtained from the DNA. The sample yields about 130,000 clones, 79% seen once. CDR1 and CDR2 (germline): SEHNR, FQNEAQ (reference sequence). The CDR3 loop spans 12 amino acids. Trimming took 4 bases from V and 9 from J; bases not matched to a gene: 5. This chain joins TRBV7-9 and TRBJ1-1; 7 positions agree with TRBD1. The receptor was isolated from a man in his forties with active or convalescent COVID-19. The sequencing input was peripheral blood. The CDR3 DNA reads TGTGCCAGCAGCTCGGAGACAGGGAAAGCTTTCTTT. As protein: CASSSETGKAFF. The entire variable domain, with the rest obtained from reference TRBV7-9 and TRBJ1-1, is as follows: DTGVSQNPRHKITKRGQNVTFRCDPISEHNRLYWYRQTLGQGPEFLTYFQNEAQLEKSRLLSDRFSAERPKGSFSTLEIQRTEQGDSAMYLCASSSETGKAFFGQGTRLTVV.